These T cell receptor beta chains were read from a single sample in a study of control samples from healthy donors and cancer patients. Produced via immunoSEQ multiplex PCR; TCRdb's table is partial and in-frame only. Of about 130,000 clones listed, roughly 84% are singletons. The specimen sequenced was blood. The source of these receptors is a man between 18 and 29 years old in good health. Both conserved end residues are part of each CDR3. The D gene is left open where the match is weak. Clone size is not always given. Where it is, it says once, few, many or a class for expanded clones.

.	TRBV15	.	TRBJ2-5	CATRRAAGFTETQYF	TGTGCCACCAGAAGAGCGGCAGGGTTCACGGAGACCCAGTACTTC
.	TRBV9	TRBD2	TRBJ2-1	CASSVVGTTINEQFF	TGTGCCAGCAGCGTAGTTGGGACTACCATCAATGAGCAGTTCTTC
.	TRBV5-1	TRBD1	TRBJ2-2	CASSLGGTGGRGTGELFF	TGCGCCAGCAGCTTAGGAGGGACAGGGGGCCGGGGCACCGGGGAGCTGTTTTTT
.	TRBV5-8	.	TRBJ1-6	CASSSSHSSYNSPLHF	TGTGCCAGCAGCTCAAGCCACAGCTCCTATAATTCACCCCTCCACTTT
.	TRBV5-1	.	TRBJ1-5	CASSLGLRTSNQPQHF	TGCGCCAGCAGCTTGGGGTTAAGGACTTCCAATCAGCCCCAGCATTTT
.	TRBV11-2	.	TRBJ2-7	CASTNPWDYEQYF	TGTGCCAGCACCAATCCGTGGGACTACGAGCAGTACTTC
.	TRBV4-3	TRBD2	TRBJ2-3	CASSLTSGGTDTQYF	TGCGCCAGCAGCCTTACTAGCGGGGGCACAGATACGCAGTATTTT
.	TRBV4-3	.	TRBJ1-2	CASSQDEQNYGYTF	TGCGCCAGCAGCCAAGATGAACAGAACTATGGCTACACCTTC
.	TRBV30	.	TRBJ2-5	CAWSVGKTQYF	TGTGCCTGGAGTGTTGGGAAGACCCAGTACTTC
.	TRBV7-2	.	TRBJ1-1	CASSFPTTTANTEAFF	TGTGCCAGCAGTTTCCCAACTACAACAGCGAACACTGAAGCTTTCTTT
.	TRBV6-5	.	TRBJ2-6	CAHGDSGANVLTF	TGTGCCCACGGTGACTCTGGGGCCAACGTCCTGACTTTC
few	TRBV4-1	.	TRBJ1-6	CASSQEDGGINSPLHF	TGCGCCAGCAGCCAAGAAGATGGAGGGATTAATTCACCCCTCCACTTT
few	TRBV4-1	.	TRBJ1-3	CASSTPRDTIYF	TGCGCCAGCAGCACTCCAAGGGACACCATATATTTT
.	TRBV4-2	.	TRBJ1-2	CASSQPRGYTF	TGTGCCAGCAGCCAACCCCGAGGCTACACCTTC
.	TRBV5-1	.	TRBJ2-2	CASTNQVNTGELFF	TGCGCCAGCACGAATCAGGTGAACACCGGGGAGCTGTTTTTT
.	TRBV5-1	.	TRBJ1-4	CASSLELARAGEKLFF	TGCGCCAGCAGCTTGGAGCTGGCCAGGGCGGGTGAAAAACTGTTTTTT
.	TRBV9	TRBD1	TRBJ1-5	CASSRGTGIFSNQPQHF	TGTGCCAGCAGCCGGGGGACAGGGATTTTTAGCAATCAGCCCCAGCATTTT
.	TRBV28	TRBD1	TRBJ1-4	CASKDRGSEKLFF	TGTGCCAGCAAGGACAGGGGAAGTGAAAAACTGTTTTTT